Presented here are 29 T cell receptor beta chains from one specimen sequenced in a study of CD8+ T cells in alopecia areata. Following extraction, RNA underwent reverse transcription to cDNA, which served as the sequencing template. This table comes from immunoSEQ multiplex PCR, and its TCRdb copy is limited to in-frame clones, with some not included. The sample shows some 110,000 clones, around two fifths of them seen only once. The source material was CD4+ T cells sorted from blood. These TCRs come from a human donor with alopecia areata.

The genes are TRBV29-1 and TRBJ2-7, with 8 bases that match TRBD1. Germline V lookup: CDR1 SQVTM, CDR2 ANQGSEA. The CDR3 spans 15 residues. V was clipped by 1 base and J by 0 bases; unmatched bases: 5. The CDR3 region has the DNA TGCAGCGTTGAAGGGGGACAGGCGAGCTCCTACGAGCAGTACTTC. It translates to CSVEGGQASSYEQYF.

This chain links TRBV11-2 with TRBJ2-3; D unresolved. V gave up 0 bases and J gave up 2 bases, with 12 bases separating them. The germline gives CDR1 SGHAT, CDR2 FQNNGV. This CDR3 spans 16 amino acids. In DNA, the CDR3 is TGTGCCAGCAGCTTAGATGCGGTTCGGTCCACAGATACGCAGTATTTT. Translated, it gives CASSLDAVRSTDTQYF.

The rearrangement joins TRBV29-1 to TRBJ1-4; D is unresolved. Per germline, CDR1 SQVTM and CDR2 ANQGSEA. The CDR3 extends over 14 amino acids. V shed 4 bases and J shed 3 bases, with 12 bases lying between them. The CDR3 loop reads CSVAGSGANEKLFF. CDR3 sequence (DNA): TGCAGCGTTGCCGGATCCGGGGCTAATGAAAAACTGTTTTTT.

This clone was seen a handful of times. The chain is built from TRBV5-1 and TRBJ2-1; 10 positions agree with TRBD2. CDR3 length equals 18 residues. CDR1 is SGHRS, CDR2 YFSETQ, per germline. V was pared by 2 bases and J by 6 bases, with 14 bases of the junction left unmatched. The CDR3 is CASSLLGLAGVVSNEQFF. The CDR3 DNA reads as TGCGCCAGCAGCTTACTAGGCCTAGCGGGAGTAGTTAGCAATGAGCAGTTCTTC.

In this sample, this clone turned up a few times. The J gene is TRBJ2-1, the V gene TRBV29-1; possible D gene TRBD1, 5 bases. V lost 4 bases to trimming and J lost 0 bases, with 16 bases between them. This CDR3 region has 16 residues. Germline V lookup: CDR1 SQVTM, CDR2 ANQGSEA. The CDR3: CSVGGAVANSYNEQFF. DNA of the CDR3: TGCAGCGTTGGTGGGGCGGTAGCAAACTCCTACAATGAGCAGTTCTTC.

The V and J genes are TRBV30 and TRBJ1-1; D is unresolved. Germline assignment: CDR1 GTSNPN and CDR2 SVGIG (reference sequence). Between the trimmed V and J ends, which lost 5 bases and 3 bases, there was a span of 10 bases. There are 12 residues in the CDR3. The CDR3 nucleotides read TGTGCCTGGCGTTCATGGGACACTGAAGCTTTCTTT. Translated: CAWRSWDTEAFF.

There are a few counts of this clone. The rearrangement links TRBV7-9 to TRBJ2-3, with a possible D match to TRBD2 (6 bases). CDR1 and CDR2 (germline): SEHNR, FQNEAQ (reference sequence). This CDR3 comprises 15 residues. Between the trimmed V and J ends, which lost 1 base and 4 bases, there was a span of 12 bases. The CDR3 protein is CASSLGQTGADTQYF. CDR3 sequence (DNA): TGTGCCAGCAGCTTAGGGCAGACGGGGGCAGATACGCAGTATTTT.

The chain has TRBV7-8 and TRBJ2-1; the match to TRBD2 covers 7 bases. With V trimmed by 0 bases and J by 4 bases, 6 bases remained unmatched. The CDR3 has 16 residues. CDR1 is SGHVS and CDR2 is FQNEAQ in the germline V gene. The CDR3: CASSLAGRGGYNEQFF. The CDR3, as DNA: TGTGCCAGCAGCTTAGCGGGGCGCGGGGGTTACAATGAGCAGTTCTTC.

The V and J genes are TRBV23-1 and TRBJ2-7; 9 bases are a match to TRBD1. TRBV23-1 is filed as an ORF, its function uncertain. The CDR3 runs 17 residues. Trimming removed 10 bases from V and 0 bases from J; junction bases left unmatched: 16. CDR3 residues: CATSGQGSPPSSYEQYF. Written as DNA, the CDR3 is TGCGCCACCTCGGGACAGGGAAGTCCCCCGAGCTCCTACGAGCAGTACTTC.

DNA for the CDR3: TGTGCCAGCAGCTCTCCGGGACAGGGGCCAAAAGAGACCCAGTACTTC. Translating it yields CASSSPGQGPKETQYF. The genes are TRBV5-6 and TRBJ2-5; TRBD1 matches at 10 bases. Germline assignment: CDR1 SGHDT and CDR2 YYEEEE. V lost 3 bases, J lost 3 bases, and 8 bases stayed unmatched. The CDR3 spans 16 residues. Looking up the rest from reference TRBV5-6 and TRBJ2-5 gives the full variable domain: DAGVTQSPTHLIKTRGQQVTLRCSPKSGHDTVSWYQQALGQGPQFIFQYYEEEERQRGNFPDRFSGHQFPNYSSELNVNALLLGDSALYLCASSSPGQGPKETQYFGPGTRLLVL.

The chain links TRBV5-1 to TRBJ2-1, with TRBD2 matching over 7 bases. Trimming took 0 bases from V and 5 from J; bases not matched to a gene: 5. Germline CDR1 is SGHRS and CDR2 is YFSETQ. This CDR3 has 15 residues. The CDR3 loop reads CASSLVAGLNNEQFF. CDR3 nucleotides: TGCGCCAGCAGCTTGGTAGCGGGCCTCAACAATGAGCAGTTCTTC.

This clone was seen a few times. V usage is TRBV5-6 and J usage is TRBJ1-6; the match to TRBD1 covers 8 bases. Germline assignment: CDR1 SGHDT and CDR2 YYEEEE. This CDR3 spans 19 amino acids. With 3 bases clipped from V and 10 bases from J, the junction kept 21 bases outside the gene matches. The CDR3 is CASSSISLGDRGGRSPLHF. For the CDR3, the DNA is TGTGCCAGCAGCTCAATATCCCTGGGAGACAGGGGAGGACGCTCACCCCTCCACTTT.

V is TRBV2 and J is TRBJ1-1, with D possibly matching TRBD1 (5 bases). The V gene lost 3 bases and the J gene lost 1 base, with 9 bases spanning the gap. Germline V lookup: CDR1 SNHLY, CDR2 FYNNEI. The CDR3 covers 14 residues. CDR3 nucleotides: TGTGCCAGCAGTGAGACGGGGCGGAACACTGAAGCTTTCTTT. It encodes CASSETGRNTEAFF.

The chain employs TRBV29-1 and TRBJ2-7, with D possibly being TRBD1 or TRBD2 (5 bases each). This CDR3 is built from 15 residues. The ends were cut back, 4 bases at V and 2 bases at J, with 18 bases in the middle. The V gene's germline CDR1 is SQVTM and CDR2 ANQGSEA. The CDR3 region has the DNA TGCAGCGTTGTTGTCGGGGACCGAGGCACCTACGAGCAGTACTTC. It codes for CSVVVGDRGTYEQYF.

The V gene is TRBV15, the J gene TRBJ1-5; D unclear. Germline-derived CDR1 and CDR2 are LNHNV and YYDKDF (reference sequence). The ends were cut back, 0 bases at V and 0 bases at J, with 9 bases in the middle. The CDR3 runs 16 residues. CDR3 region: CATSRDMGNSNQPQHF. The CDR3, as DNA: TGTGCCACCAGCAGAGATATGGGGAATAGCAATCAGCCCCAGCATTTT.

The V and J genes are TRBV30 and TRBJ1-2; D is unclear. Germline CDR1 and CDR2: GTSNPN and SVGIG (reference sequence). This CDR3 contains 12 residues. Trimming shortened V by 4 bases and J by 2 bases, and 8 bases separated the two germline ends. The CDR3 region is CAWISGNYGYTF. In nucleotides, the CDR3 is TGTGCCTGGATTTCGGGGAACTATGGCTACACCTTC.

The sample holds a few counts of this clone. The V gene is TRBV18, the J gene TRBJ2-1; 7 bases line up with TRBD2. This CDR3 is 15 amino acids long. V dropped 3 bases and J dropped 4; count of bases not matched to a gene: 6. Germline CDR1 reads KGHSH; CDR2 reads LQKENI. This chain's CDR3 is CASSPRTSKYNEQFF. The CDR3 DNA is TGTGCCAGCTCACCCCGGACTAGTAAATACAATGAGCAGTTCTTC. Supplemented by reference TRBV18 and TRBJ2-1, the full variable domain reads NAGVMQNPRHLVRRRGQEARLRCSPMKGHSHVYWYRQLPEEGLKFMVYLQKENIIDESGMPKERFSAEFPKEGPSILRIQQVVRGDSAAYFCASSPRTSKYNEQFFGPGTRLTVL.

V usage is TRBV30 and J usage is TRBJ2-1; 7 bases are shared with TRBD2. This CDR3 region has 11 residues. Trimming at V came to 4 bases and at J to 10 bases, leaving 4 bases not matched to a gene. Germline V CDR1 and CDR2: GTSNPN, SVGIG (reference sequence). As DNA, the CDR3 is TGTGCCTGGATGGGGAGGGCCGAGCAGTTCTTC. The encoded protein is CAWMGRAEQFF.

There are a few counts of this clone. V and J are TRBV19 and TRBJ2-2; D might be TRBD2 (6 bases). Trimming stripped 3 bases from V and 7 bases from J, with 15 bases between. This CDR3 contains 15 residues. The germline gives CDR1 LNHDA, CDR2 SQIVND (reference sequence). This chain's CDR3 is CASSMRRESDGELFF. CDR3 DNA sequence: TGTGCCAGTAGTATGAGGAGGGAATCTGACGGGGAGCTGTTTTTT.

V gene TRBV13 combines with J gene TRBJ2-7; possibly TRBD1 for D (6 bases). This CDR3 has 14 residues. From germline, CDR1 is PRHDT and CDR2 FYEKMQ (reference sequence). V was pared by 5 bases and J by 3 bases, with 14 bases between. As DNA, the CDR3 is TGTGCCAGCAGCCCCACAGGGTCGGGCTACGAGCAGTACTTC. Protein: CASSPTGSGYEQYF.

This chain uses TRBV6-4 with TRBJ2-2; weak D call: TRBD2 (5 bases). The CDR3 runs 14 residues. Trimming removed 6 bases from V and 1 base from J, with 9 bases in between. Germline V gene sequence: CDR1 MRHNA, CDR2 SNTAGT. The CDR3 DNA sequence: TGTGCCAGCAGCGAGGGATTGAACACCGGGGAGCTGTTTTTT. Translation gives CASSEGLNTGELFF.

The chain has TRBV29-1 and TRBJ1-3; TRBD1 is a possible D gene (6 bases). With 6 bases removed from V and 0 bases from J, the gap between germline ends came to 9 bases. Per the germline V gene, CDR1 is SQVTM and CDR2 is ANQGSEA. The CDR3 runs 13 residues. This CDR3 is CSVGASSGNTIYF. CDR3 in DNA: TGCAGCGTGGGGGCCTCCTCTGGAAACACCATATATTTT. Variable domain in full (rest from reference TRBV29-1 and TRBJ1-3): SAVISQKPSRDICQRGTSLTIQCQVDSQVTMMFWYRQQPGQSLTLIATANQGSEATYESGFVIDKFPISRPNLTFSTLTVSNMSPEDSSIYLCSVGASSGNTIYFGEGSWLTVV.

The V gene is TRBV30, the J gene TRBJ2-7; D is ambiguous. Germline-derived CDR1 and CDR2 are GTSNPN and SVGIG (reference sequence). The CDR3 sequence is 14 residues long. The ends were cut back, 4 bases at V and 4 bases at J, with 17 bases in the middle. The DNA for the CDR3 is TGTGCCTGGATGGAAGTAGCTGACGGGTACGAGCAGTACTTC. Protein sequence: CAWMEVADGYEQYF.

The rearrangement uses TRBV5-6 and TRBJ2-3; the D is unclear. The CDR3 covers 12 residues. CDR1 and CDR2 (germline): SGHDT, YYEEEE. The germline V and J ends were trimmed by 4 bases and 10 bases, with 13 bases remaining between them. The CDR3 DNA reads TGTGCCAGCAGCCGCTTGGCGGAAGCGCAGTATTTT. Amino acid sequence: CASSRLAEAQYF.

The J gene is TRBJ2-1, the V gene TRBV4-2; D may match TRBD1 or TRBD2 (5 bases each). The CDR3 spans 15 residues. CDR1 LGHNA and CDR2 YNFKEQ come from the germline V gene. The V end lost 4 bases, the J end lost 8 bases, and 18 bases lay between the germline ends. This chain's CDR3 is CASSRDRGWVDEQFF. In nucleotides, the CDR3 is TGTGCCAGCAGCCGAGACAGAGGGTGGGTCGATGAGCAGTTCTTC.

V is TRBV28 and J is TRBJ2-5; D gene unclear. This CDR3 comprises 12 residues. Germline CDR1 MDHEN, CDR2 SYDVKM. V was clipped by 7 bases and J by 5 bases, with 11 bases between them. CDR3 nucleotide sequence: TGTGCCAGCACCCAAGGGCGGGAGACCCAGTACTTC. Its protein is CASTQGRETQYF.

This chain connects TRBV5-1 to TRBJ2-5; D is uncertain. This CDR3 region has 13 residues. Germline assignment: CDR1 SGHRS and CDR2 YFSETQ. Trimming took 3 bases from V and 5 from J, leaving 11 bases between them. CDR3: CASSYSEWETQYF. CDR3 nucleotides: TGCGCCAGCAGCTACTCGGAGTGGGAGACCCAGTACTTC.

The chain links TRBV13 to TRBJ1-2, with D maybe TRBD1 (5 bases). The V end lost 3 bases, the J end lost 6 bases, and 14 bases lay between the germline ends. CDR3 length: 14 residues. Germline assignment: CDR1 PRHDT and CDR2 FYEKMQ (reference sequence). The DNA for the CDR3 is TGTGCCAGCAGCTTTCGACAGACTCGGCATGGCTACACCTTC. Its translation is CASSFRQTRHGYTF. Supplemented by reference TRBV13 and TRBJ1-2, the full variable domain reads AAGVIQSPRHLIKEKRETATLKCYPIPRHDTVYWYQQGPGQDPQFLISFYEKMQSDKGSIPDRFSAQQFSDYHSELNMSSLELGDSALYFCASSFRQTRHGYTFGSGTRLTVV.

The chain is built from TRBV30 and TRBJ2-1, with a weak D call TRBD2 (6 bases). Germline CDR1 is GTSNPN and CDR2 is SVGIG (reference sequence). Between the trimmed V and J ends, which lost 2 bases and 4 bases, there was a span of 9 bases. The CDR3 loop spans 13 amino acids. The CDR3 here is CAWSLAGYNEQFF. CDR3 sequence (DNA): TGTGCCTGGAGTCTTGCGGGGTACAATGAGCAGTTCTTC.